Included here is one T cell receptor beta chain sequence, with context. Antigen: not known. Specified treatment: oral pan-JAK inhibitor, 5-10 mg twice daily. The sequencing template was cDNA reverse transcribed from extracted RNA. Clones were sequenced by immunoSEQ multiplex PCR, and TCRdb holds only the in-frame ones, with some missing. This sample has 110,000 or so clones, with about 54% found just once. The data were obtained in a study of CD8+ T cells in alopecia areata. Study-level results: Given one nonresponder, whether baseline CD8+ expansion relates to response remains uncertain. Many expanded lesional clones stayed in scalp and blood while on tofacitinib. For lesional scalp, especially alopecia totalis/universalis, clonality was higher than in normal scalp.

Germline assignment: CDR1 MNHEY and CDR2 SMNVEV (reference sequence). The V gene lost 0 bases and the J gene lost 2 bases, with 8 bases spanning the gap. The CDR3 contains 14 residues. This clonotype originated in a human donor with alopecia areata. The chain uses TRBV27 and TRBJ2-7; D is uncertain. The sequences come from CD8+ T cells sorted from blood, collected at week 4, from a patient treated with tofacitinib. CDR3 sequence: CASSLSGEAYEQYF. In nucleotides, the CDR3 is TGTGCCAGCAGTTTATCGGGCGAGGCCTACGAGCAGTACTTC.